A selection of T cell receptor beta chains follows, all from one sample in a study of T cell responses to AZD1222 COVID-19 vaccine. Only in-frame clones appear in the TCRdb table, and some are missing; sequencing was by immunoSEQ multiplex PCR. The data contain 120,000 to 150,000 clones, more than 85% of them singletons. The sequencing used peripheral blood, collected on day 0 of AZD1222 vaccination. The receptors were gathered from an adult in good health. Each CDR3 is given with its conserved first and last residue. A D gene is named only where the DNA matches it firmly. Rows may omit the clone size; those that give it use once, few, many or a size class.

abundance: -; j_gene: TRBJ1-3; v_gene: TRBV2; d_gene: -; CDR3aa: CASSKQGPSSGNTIYF; CDR3nt: TGTGCCAGCAGTAAACAGGGCCCTAGCTCTGGAAACACCATATATTTT
abundance: -; j_gene: TRBJ1-2; v_gene: TRBV11-3; d_gene: -; CDR3aa: CASSQAVDGYTF; CDR3nt: TGTGCCAGCAGTCAAGCGGTGGACGGCTACACCTTC
abundance: -; j_gene: TRBJ1-1; v_gene: TRBV2; d_gene: -; CDR3aa: CASSERGRAGTEAFF; CDR3nt: TGTGCCAGCAGTGAGAGGGGTAGGGCGGGGACTGAAGCTTTCTTT
abundance: -; j_gene: TRBJ1-2; v_gene: TRBV6-5; d_gene: TRBD1; CDR3aa: CASSYSRQGEGGYTF; CDR3nt: TGTGCCAGCAGTTACTCGAGACAGGGGGAGGGTGGCTACACCTTC
abundance: -; j_gene: TRBJ2-3; v_gene: TRBV11-3; d_gene: -; CDR3aa: CASSRWEDTQYF; CDR3nt: TGTGCCAGCAGTCGGTGGGAAGATACGCAGTATTTT
abundance: -; j_gene: TRBJ2-7; v_gene: TRBV5-1; d_gene: TRBD2; CDR3aa: CASSVGAGATVEQYF; CDR3nt: TGCGCCAGCAGCGTAGGAGCGGGGGCCACGGTAGAGCAGTACTTC
abundance: -; j_gene: TRBJ2-7; v_gene: TRBV5-1; d_gene: -; CDR3aa: CASSLTGNTYEQYF; CDR3nt: TGCGCCAGCAGCTTGACAGGGAACACCTACGAGCAGTACTTC
abundance: -; j_gene: TRBJ1-2; v_gene: TRBV5-1; d_gene: TRBD1; CDR3aa: CASSWGTGGGYGYTF; CDR3nt: TGCGCCAGCAGCTGGGGGACAGGGGGCGGATATGGCTACACCTTC
abundance: -; j_gene: TRBJ1-5; v_gene: TRBV30; d_gene: -; CDR3aa: CAWSVLLGNQPQHF; CDR3nt: TGTGCCTGGAGTGTACTTTTGGGCAATCAGCCCCAGCATTTT
abundance: -; j_gene: TRBJ2-1; v_gene: TRBV20-1; d_gene: -; CDR3aa: CSARALLEQFF; CDR3nt: TGCAGTGCTAGAGCCTTGCTTGAGCAGTTCTTC
abundance: -; j_gene: TRBJ1-6; v_gene: TRBV4-3; d_gene: -; CDR3aa: CASSQIRGGKSPLHF; CDR3nt: TGCGCCAGCAGCCAGATACGGGGGGGGAAGTCACCCCTCCACTTT
abundance: -; j_gene: TRBJ1-1; v_gene: TRBV13; d_gene: -; CDR3aa: CASSSRVNTEAFF; CDR3nt: TGTGCCAGCAGCTCCAGGGTGAACACTGAAGCTTTCTTT
abundance: -; j_gene: TRBJ1-2; v_gene: TRBV27; d_gene: TRBD1; CDR3aa: CASRTLRTGGHYGYTF; CDR3nt: TGTGCCAGCAGAACACTTAGAACAGGGGGCCACTATGGCTACACCTTC
abundance: -; j_gene: TRBJ1-2; v_gene: TRBV11-3; d_gene: TRBD1; CDR3aa: CASSSGTVNYGYTF; CDR3nt: TGTGCCAGCAGCTCGGGGACAGTGAACTATGGCTACACCTTC
abundance: -; j_gene: TRBJ2-7; v_gene: TRBV7-9; d_gene: -; CDR3aa: CASSLAGEGGQYF; CDR3nt: TGTGCCAGCAGCTTAGCGGGGGAAGGTGGGCAGTACTTC
abundance: -; j_gene: TRBJ2-3; v_gene: TRBV28; d_gene: -; CDR3aa: CASTSPATTTDTQYF; CDR3nt: TGTGCCAGCACCTCTCCCGCCACCACGACAGATACGCAGTATTTT
abundance: -; j_gene: TRBJ2-7; v_gene: TRBV10-2; d_gene: -; CDR3aa: CASSGGRISYEQYF; CDR3nt: TGCGCCAGCAGTGGTGGGAGAATCTCCTACGAGCAGTACTTC
abundance: -; j_gene: TRBJ2-7; v_gene: TRBV2; d_gene: TRBD1; CDR3aa: CASRGTGRSEQYF; CDR3nt: TGTGCCAGCAGAGGGACAGGTCGTTCCGAGCAGTACTTC
abundance: -; j_gene: TRBJ2-7; v_gene: TRBV24-1; d_gene: TRBD2; CDR3aa: CATSDGGGYEQYF; CDR3nt: TGTGCCACCAGTGATGGGGGGGGGTACGAGCAGTACTTC
abundance: -; j_gene: TRBJ1-5; v_gene: TRBV6-5; d_gene: -; CDR3aa: CASSYSGYSNQPQHF; CDR3nt: TGTGCCAGCAGTTACTCGGGTTATAGCAATCAGCCCCAGCATTTT
abundance: -; j_gene: TRBJ2-3; v_gene: TRBV4-1; d_gene: -; CDR3aa: CASSQDLPSRLGTDTQYF; CDR3nt: TGCGCCAGCAGCCAAGATCTCCCCTCGCGGTTGGGCACAGATACGCAGTATTTT
abundance: -; j_gene: TRBJ2-2; v_gene: TRBV5-1; d_gene: -; CDR3aa: CASSLDPAGLPGELFF; CDR3nt: TGCGCCAGCAGCCTCGACCCGGCAGGTCTCCCCGGGGAGCTGTTTTTT
abundance: once; j_gene: TRBJ2-1; v_gene: TRBV19; d_gene: -; CDR3aa: CADHLNEQFF; CDR3nt: TGTGCGGATCATTTGAATGAGCAGTTCTTC
abundance: -; j_gene: TRBJ1-5; v_gene: TRBV5-1; d_gene: TRBD1; CDR3aa: CASSLLGQGDQPQHF; CDR3nt: TGCGCCAGCAGCTTACTAGGACAGGGCGACCAGCCCCAGCATTTT
abundance: -; j_gene: TRBJ2-2; v_gene: TRBV29-1; d_gene: TRBD2; CDR3aa: CSVRLAGGMELFF; CDR3nt: TGCAGCGTCAGACTAGCGGGGGGGATGGAGCTGTTTTTT
abundance: -; j_gene: TRBJ1-2; v_gene: TRBV5-5; d_gene: -; CDR3aa: CASSPRAGIMNGYTF; CDR3nt: TGTGCCAGCAGCCCCAGGGCAGGGATTATGAATGGCTACACCTTC
abundance: -; j_gene: TRBJ2-5; v_gene: TRBV7-9; d_gene: TRBD1; CDR3aa: CASSGDRVKETQYF; CDR3nt: TGTGCCAGCAGCGGTGACAGGGTTAAAGAGACCCAGTACTTC
abundance: -; j_gene: TRBJ1-2; v_gene: TRBV5-5; d_gene: -; CDR3aa: CASSSPGYGYTF; CDR3nt: TGTGCCAGCAGCTCCCCCGGCTATGGCTACACCTTC
abundance: -; j_gene: TRBJ1-5; v_gene: TRBV13; d_gene: -; CDR3aa: CASSRGRENQPQHF; CDR3nt: TGTGCCAGCAGCCGCGGCAGGGAGAATCAGCCCCAGCATTTT